Shown below are 25 T cell receptor beta chains from a single sample sequenced in a study of cytomegalovirus exposure and HLA in healthy donors (dated by TCRdb to the late 2010s). The method was the immunoSEQ multiplex PCR assay. A mixture of 60 forward primers for TCR Vbeta segments and 13 reverse primers for TCR Jbeta segments was used in the multiplex PCR. The table was pulled from immuneACCESS by TCRdb, which kept in-frame rearrangements only. Such tables lose some clones; where checked, under half of the loss comes from unresolved V genes, and the rest has no known cause. In all, the sample holds over 150,000 clones, and roughly 80% of those were seen once. 1.9% of the sample lies in the top ten. The sequenced material came from PBMCs. These receptors all stem from a human donor in good health.

Only a few counts were recorded for this clone. The chain combines TRBV27 with TRBJ1-6; D is possibly TRBD1 (6 bases). The ends were cut back, 6 bases at V and 0 bases at J, with 12 bases in the middle. CDR1 MNHEY and CDR2 SMNVEV come from the germline V gene (reference sequence). There are 16 residues in the CDR3. CDR3 in amino acids: CASRDRPSSYNSPLHF. The CDR3 nucleotides read TGTGCCAGCAGGGACAGACCCAGCTCCTATAATTCACCCCTCCACTTT.

This clone turned up a few times. The V gene is TRBV11-2, the J gene TRBJ2-5; TRBD1 aligns across 8 bases. Per germline, CDR1 SGHAT and CDR2 FQNNGV. V lost 5 bases, J lost 4 bases, and 3 bases stayed unmatched. This CDR3 contains 13 residues. Here the CDR3 reads CASSGDRGETQYF. CDR3 coding DNA: TGTGCCAGCAGCGGAGACAGGGGAGAGACCCAGTACTTC.

The chain combines TRBV7-9 with TRBJ2-3; 7 bases agree with TRBD2. Germline CDR1 and CDR2: SEHNR and FQNEAQ (reference sequence). Trimming took 8 bases from V and 5 from J; bases not matched to a gene: 4. There are 12 residues in the CDR3. The CDR3 coding sequence is TGTGCCAGCTCGGGGGGTAGAGATACGCAGTATTTT. Amino acid sequence: CASSGGRDTQYF.

The CDR3 loop reads CSVVWQGNRGYTF. Here the CDR3 DNA reads TGCAGCGTTGTGTGGCAGGGGAATCGGGGCTACACCTTC. The genes are TRBV29-1 and TRBJ1-2; D is perhaps TRBD1 (6 bases). V was clipped by 4 bases and J by 8 bases, with 17 bases between them. The CDR3 runs to 13 residues. CDR1 and CDR2 from the germline V gene are SQVTM and ANQGSEA.

The chain couples TRBV7-6 to TRBJ2-7, with TRBD2 identical over 13 bases. CDR1 and CDR2 from the germline V gene are SGHVS and FNYEAQ. With 7 bases clipped from V and 1 base from J, the junction kept 10 bases outside the gene matches. This CDR3 has 17 residues. CDR3 bases: TGTGCCAGCAAGGAAGGGACTAGCGGGGCCCAGTCCTACGAGCAGTACTTC. Protein sequence: CASKEGTSGAQSYEQYF.

The V gene is TRBV27, the J gene TRBJ2-3; weak D call: TRBD2 (5 bases). V dropped 0 bases and J dropped 3 bases, with 19 bases sitting between them. The CDR3 is 18 amino acids. Germline CDR1 and CDR2: MNHEY and SMNVEV (reference sequence). The CDR3 sequence is CASSLSPPHRLRTDTQYF. DNA of the CDR3: TGTGCCAGCAGTTTATCCCCACCCCACCGACTACGGACAGATACGCAGTATTTT.

CDR3: CASSLGTIQETQYF. CDR3 nucleotide sequence: TGCGCCAGCAGCTTGGGGACTATTCAAGAGACCCAGTACTTC. The chain carries TRBV5-1 and TRBJ2-5; D might be TRBD2 (6 bases). CDR1 SGHRS and CDR2 YFSETQ come from the germline V gene. Trimming removed 0 bases at V and 2 bases at J, with 8 bases between. There are 14 residues in the CDR3.

Of note for this clone: One junction end disagrees with the germline gene, perhaps due to a read error. Other DNA sequences of this sample code for an identical CDR3. V usage is TRBV6-5 and J usage is TRBJ2-1; TRBD1 might be the D (5 bases). CDR1 is MNHEY and CDR2 is SVGAGI in the germline V gene. CDR3 length: 14 amino acids. The CDR3 bases are TGTGCCAGCAGTTACGTCCGGAAGGGGAATGAGCAATTCTTC. Residues: CASSYVRKGNEQFF.

The chain employs TRBV6-5 and TRBJ2-5; D remains ambiguous. The end of the DNA aligns better with TRBJ2-7, so the J call may be wrong. The CDR3 totals 12 residues. Germline loops: CDR1 MNHEY, CDR2 SVGAGI. As DNA, the CDR3 is TGTGCCAGCACCTCTCGGGTCTACGAGCAGTACTTC. Translating it yields CASTSRVYEQYF.

This clone appeared a single time. The chain links TRBV19 to TRBJ1-2; D might be TRBD1 (6 bases). Trimming shortened V by 7 bases and J by 4 bases, and 13 bases separated the two germline ends. This CDR3 is built from 13 residues. Germline V CDR1 and CDR2: LNHDA, SQIVND (reference sequence). This chain's CDR3 is CASTPTGTYGYTF. The CDR3 coding sequence is TGTGCCAGTACTCCAACAGGGACCTATGGCTACACCTTC.

The genes are TRBV15 and TRBJ1-1; 8 bases agree with TRBD1. V trimming: 1 base; J trimming: 10 bases; junction bases outside the gene matches: 5. In germline, CDR1 is LNHNV, CDR2 YYDKDF (reference sequence). The CDR3 runs 13 residues. The CDR3 protein is CATSRGIQGGAFF. For the CDR3, the DNA is TGTGCCACCAGCAGAGGCATACAGGGGGGAGCTTTCTTT. Drawing the rest from reference TRBV15 and TRBJ1-1, the complete variable domain is DAMVIQNPRYQVTQFGKPVTLSCSQTLNHNVMYWYQQKSSQAPKLLFHYYDKDFNNEADTPDNFQSRRPNTSFCFLDIRSPGLGDTAMYLCATSRGIQGGAFFGQGTRLTVV.

This chain links TRBV29-1 with TRBJ1-4; the D is unclear. This CDR3 spans 11 amino acids. Germline CDR1 SQVTM, CDR2 ANQGSEA. The ends were cut back, 1 base at V and 7 bases at J, with 4 bases in the middle. Written as DNA, the CDR3 is TGCAGCGTTGAAGTGGCTGAAAAACTGTTTTTT. Protein: CSVEVAEKLFF.

The chain is built from TRBV6-1 and TRBJ2-5, with D possibly matching TRBD1 (6 bases). The J call could be wrong; TRBJ2-7 is a better fit for the DNA end. CDR3 length: 12 amino acids. CDR1 and CDR2 (germline): MNHNS, SASEGT. CDR3 in amino acids: CASQDSIYEQYF. CDR3 sequence (DNA): TGTGCCTCCCAGGACAGTATCTACGAGCAGTACTTC.

This sequence joins TRBV4-1 and TRBJ2-2, with TRBD1 matching over 11 bases. The CDR3 loop spans 17 amino acids. CDR1 and CDR2 from the germline V gene are MGHRA and YSYEKL. Losses at the gene ends were 1 base for V and 7 bases for J; bases not matched to a gene: 8. The CDR3 DNA reads TGCGCCAGCAGCCAAGGGACAGGGGGCGGTAGTGGCGGGGAGCTGTTTTTT. This codes for CASSQGTGGGSGGELFF.

This chain links TRBV28 with TRBJ1-1; 8 bases are shared with TRBD1. CDR1 MDHEN and CDR2 SYDVKM come from the germline V gene. Unmatched junction bases numbered 3, after V lost 0 bases and J lost 3 bases. CDR3 length: 15 residues. In DNA form, the CDR3 reads TGTGCCAGCAGTTTATGGACAGGGGCTGACACTGAAGCTTTCTTT. Its protein is CASSLWTGADTEAFF.

This clone was counted a single time. The chain combines TRBV6-5 with TRBJ1-2; D is undetermined. There are 12 residues in the CDR3. The ends were cut back, 10 bases at V and 6 bases at J, with 15 bases in the middle. Germline CDR1 MNHEY, CDR2 SVGAGI. CDR3 sequence: CAIKEGGHGYTF. CDR3 coding DNA: TGTGCCATTAAAGAGGGTGGCCATGGCTACACCTTC.

The rearrangement links TRBV25-1 to TRBJ1-1, with 8 bases that match TRBD1. From germline, CDR1 is MGHDK and CDR2 SYGVNS. CDR3 length: 15 amino acids. V lost 7 bases and J lost 0; bases outside the gene matches: 7. CDR3 residues: CASTTGGGMNTEAFF. For the CDR3, the DNA is TGTGCCAGCACAACAGGGGGGGGTATGAACACTGAAGCTTTCTTT.

The rearrangement links TRBV25-1 to TRBJ2-3; 13 bases line up with TRBD2. This CDR3 comprises 17 residues. Trimming cost V 1 base and J 2 bases; bases outside gene matches: 3. The germline V gene encodes CDR1 MGHDK and CDR2 SYGVNS. CDR3 sequence: CASSESTSGGNTDTQYF. The CDR3 nucleotides are TGTGCCAGCAGTGAATCGACTAGCGGGGGGAACACAGATACGCAGTATTTT.

This chain links TRBV4-3 with TRBJ1-6; D gene unclear. The CDR3 sequence is 15 residues long. V was cut by 5 bases and J by 2 bases, with 10 bases left in between. CDR1 LGHNA and CDR2 YSLEER come from the germline V gene. The CDR3: CASSSTGTYNSPLHF. The CDR3 DNA reads as TGCGCCAGCAGCTCAACCGGGACCTATAATTCACCCCTCCACTTT.

On this clone: Germline and junction disagree at one end, which may indicate a read error. This chain uses TRBV7-7 with TRBJ2-5; 14 nucleotides line up with TRBD2. CDR1 is SSHAT and CDR2 is FNYEAQ in the germline V gene (reference sequence). There are 18 residues in the CDR3. CDR3 amino acids: CASSLAQGLAGGEETQYF. CDR3 coding DNA: TGTGCTAGCAGCTTAGCTCAAGGACTAGCGGGGGGCGAGGAGACCCAGTACTTC.

The V gene is TRBV9, the J gene TRBJ2-1, with 8 positions matching TRBD1. CDR3 length: 13 amino acids. The ends lost 4 bases at V and 10 bases at J; junction bases unmatched: 7. Germline values: CDR1 SGDLS, CDR2 YYNGEE. The CDR3 DNA follows: TGTGCCAGCAGCCTCCAGGGGGCGTGGGAGCAGTTCTTC. Its protein product is CASSLQGAWEQFF.

Concerning this clone itself: Mismatch with germline at one junction end may stem from a read error. The chain has TRBV5-1 and TRBJ1-6; 7 bases map to TRBD1. CDR1 and CDR2 (germline): SGHRS, YFSETQ. The CDR3 spans 14 residues. CDR3 loop: CATSRGTDNSPLHF. CDR3 nucleotides: TGCGCCACCAGCCGAGGGACAGATAATTCACCCCTCCACTTT. Full variable domain (remainder filled in from reference TRBV5-1 and TRBJ1-6): KAGVTQTPRYLIKTRGQQVTLSCSPISGHRSVSWYQQTPGQGLQFLFEYFSETQRNKGNFPGRFSGRQFSNSRSEMNVSTLELGDSALYLCATSRGTDNSPLHFGNGTRLTVT.

This clone was recorded only once. The V call is TRBV5-1, the J call TRBJ2-5; D is perhaps TRBD2 (6 bases). CDR3 length equals 15 residues. V was pared by 3 bases and J by 3 bases, with 15 bases between. The V gene's germline CDR1 is SGHRS and CDR2 YFSETQ. The CDR3 region is CASSWLTGVEETQYF. CDR3 bases: TGCGCCAGCAGCTGGTTGACGGGAGTTGAAGAGACCCAGTACTTC.

V and J are TRBV4-2 and TRBJ1-1; a weak D match, TRBD1 (6 bases). The CDR3 has 14 amino acids. V lost 0 bases to trimming and J lost 6 bases, with 11 bases between them. Germline V gives CDR1 LGHNA, CDR2 YNFKEQ. CDR3 sequence: CASSQDGRGAEAFF. In DNA, the CDR3 is TGTGCCAGCAGCCAAGATGGCAGGGGCGCTGAAGCTTTCTTT.

J is TRBJ1-1 and V is TRBV7-2, with D perhaps TRBD1 (6 bases). This CDR3 contains 13 residues. Germline CDR1 is SGHTA and CDR2 is FQGNSA. V lost 5 bases, J lost 4 bases, and 11 bases lay in between. The CDR3 sequence is CASSLGTLTEAFF. Here the CDR3 DNA reads TGTGCCAGCAGCCTTGGGACACTCACTGAAGCTTTCTTT.